The 6 T cell receptor beta chains given below trace back to one sample, sequenced in a study of cytomegalovirus exposure and HLA in healthy donors. Vbeta (60) and Jbeta (13) primers were used in the PCR. Sequenced by immunoSEQ multiplex PCR; TCRdb stores in-frame clones only, minus some. In the table there are 90,000 to 120,000 clones, 79% of which are singletons. The sequencing input was PBMCs. These receptors were taken from a female donor in good health and CMV-seropositive.

Here the CDR3 reads CASSPGTSGRGEQYF. CDR3 DNA: TGTGCCAGCAGCCCTGGGACTAGCGGGAGGGGCGAGCAGTACTTC. The V call is TRBV6-5, the J call TRBJ2-7; 16 bases map to TRBD2. The germline V gene encodes CDR1 MNHEY and CDR2 SVGAGI. Germline trimming cut 6 bases from V and 6 bases from J; bases unmatched to any gene: 5. This CDR3 has 15 amino acids.

This clone was seen just once. The chain uses TRBV10-3 and TRBJ1-2; D remains ambiguous. The V end lost 0 bases, the J end lost 2 bases, and 10 bases lay between the germline ends. This CDR3 is built from 15 residues. CDR1 is ENHRY and CDR2 is SYGVKD in the germline V gene. The CDR3 sequence: CAISESPGGNYGYTF. The DNA for the CDR3 is TGTGCCATCAGTGAGTCTCCGGGTGGGAACTATGGCTACACCTTC.

CDR3 in amino acids: CASSGIGGANEQFF. The CDR3 DNA reads as TGCGCCAGCAGCGGAATCGGGGGGGCGAATGAGCAGTTCTTC. This chain joins TRBV5-1 and TRBJ2-1; TRBD2 aligns across 8 bases. CDR1 is SGHRS, CDR2 YFSETQ, per germline. V was clipped by 4 bases and J by 7 bases; unmatched bases: 7. This CDR3 is 14 amino acids long.

This CDR3 is CASSWPAGDSGDTQYF. The CDR3 DNA follows: TGTGCCAGCAGTTGGCCGGCAGGGGATTCGGGAGATACGCAGTATTTT. The chain carries TRBV6-6 and TRBJ2-3; D possibly corresponds to TRBD1 (6 bases). V dropped 4 bases and J dropped 5 bases, with 19 bases sitting between them. The germline V gene has CDR1 MNHNY and CDR2 SVGAGI (reference sequence). The CDR3 length is 16 residues.

The chain joins TRBV6-5 to TRBJ1-1; D unresolved. V lost 2 bases and J lost 4, with 8 bases in between. This CDR3 has 13 residues. Germline-derived CDR1 and CDR2 are MNHEY and SVGAGI. The CDR3 spells CASSYREGTEAFF. DNA of the CDR3: TGTGCCAGCAGTTACCGGGAGGGCACTGAAGCTTTCTTT.

This clone showed up just a few times. This sequence joins TRBV27 and TRBJ2-1; 11 positions agree with TRBD2. The germline V gene has CDR1 MNHEY and CDR2 SMNVEV (reference sequence). J lost 4 bases, V lost 2 bases, and 7 bases had no gene match. The CDR3 contains 17 residues. The CDR3 here is CASSLGSVAGGYNEQFF. The CDR3 bases are TGTGCCAGCAGTTTAGGATCCGTAGCGGGAGGGTACAATGAGCAGTTCTTC.